These 25 T cell receptor beta chains were sequenced from one sample in a study of chemoradiotherapy in HPV16-positive cancers. Profiled with immunoSEQ multiplex PCR; TCRdb holds only in-frame clones, not every one. The table lists several thousand clones, 83% of them singletons. The sequences come from tumor tissue, collected from a patient who underwent chemoradiotherapy. The receptors originated from a human donor with HPV-associated anogenital cancer.

The V and J genes are TRBV6-1 and TRBJ2-7; a possible D gene is TRBD2 (5 bases). This CDR3 comprises 14 residues. Trimming removed 4 bases from V and 0 bases from J, with 10 bases in between. In germline, CDR1 is MNHNS, CDR2 SASEGT. The CDR3 loop is CASSVIANSYEQYF. The DNA for the CDR3 is TGTGCCAGCAGTGTGATAGCGAACTCCTACGAGCAGTACTTC.

This chain joins TRBV28 and TRBJ2-3; 13 positions agree with TRBD2. V lost 6 bases to trimming and J lost 3 bases; unmatched junction nucleotides: 6. The germline CDR1 and CDR2 sequences are MDHEN and SYDVKM. The CDR3 loop spans 16 amino acids. This CDR3 reads CASRSLAGGRTDTQYF. Written as DNA, the CDR3 is TGTGCCAGCAGATCACTAGCGGGAGGGAGAACAGATACGCAGTATTTT.

This rearrangement joins TRBV5-4 to TRBJ2-5, with D perhaps TRBD1 (5 bases). The germline CDR1 and CDR2 sequences are SGHNT and YYREEE (reference sequence). Trimming took off 0 bases at V and 5 bases at J, with 11 bases between the two ends. This CDR3 spans 14 amino acids. This CDR3 is CASSLGQGIETQYF. CDR3 nucleotide sequence: TGTGCCAGCAGCTTGGGGCAGGGCATCGAGACCCAGTACTTC.

V is TRBV29-1 and J is TRBJ2-3; weak D call: TRBD1 (6 bases). The V end was cut by 3 bases, the J end by 5 bases, with 9 bases between. The germline V gene has CDR1 SQVTM and CDR2 ANQGSEA. The CDR3 has 12 amino acids. CDR3 region: CSVEAGEDTQYF. The CDR3 coding sequence is TGCAGCGTTGAGGCAGGGGAAGATACGCAGTATTTT.

V and J are TRBV14 and TRBJ1-2; 11 bases line up with TRBD1. This CDR3 is 15 amino acids long. Per the germline V gene, CDR1 is SGHDN and CDR2 is FVKESK. Trimming at V came to 3 bases and at J to 8 bases, leaving 8 bases not matched to a gene. The CDR3 sequence: CASSHRDRGKLGYTF. The CDR3 DNA is TGTGCCAGCAGCCACCGGGACAGGGGGAAGCTAGGCTACACCTTC.

The genes are TRBV6-1 and TRBJ1-1, with TRBD1 identical over 12 bases. V lost 0 bases and J lost 4; bases outside the gene matches: 3. Per the germline V gene, CDR1 is MNHNS and CDR2 is SASEGT. This CDR3 comprises 16 residues. The DNA for the CDR3 is TGTGCCAGCAGTGAAGCATGGGACAGGGGGCTCACTGAAGCTTTCTTT. The encoded protein is CASSEAWDRGLTEAFF.

This clone was detected a few times. V is TRBV9 and J is TRBJ1-2, with 8 bases aligning to TRBD1. Germline values: CDR1 SGDLS, CDR2 YYNGEE. V shed 4 bases and J 3 bases; nucleotides not matched to a gene: 11. The CDR3 sequence is 16 residues long. CDR3 bases: TGTGCCAGCAGCCCCCAGGACAGGGCTTGGTACTATGGCTACACCTTC. Translation: CASSPQDRAWYYGYTF. Supplemented by reference TRBV9 and TRBJ1-2, the full variable domain reads DSGVTQTPKHLITATGQRVTLRCSPRSGDLSVYWYQQSLDQGLQFLIQYYNGEERAKGNILERFSAQQFPDLHSELNLSSLELGDSALYFCASSPQDRAWYYGYTFGSGTRLTVV.

The rearrangement links TRBV27 to TRBJ2-7; possible D gene TRBD2, 6 bases. The CDR3 sequence is 16 residues long. The V end lost 6 bases, the J end lost 7 bases, and 25 bases lay between the germline ends. Germline values: CDR1 MNHEY, CDR2 SMNVEV (reference sequence). The CDR3 spells CASRRSGGGPRGEQYF. The CDR3 DNA reads TGTGCCAGCAGGCGATCCGGGGGAGGCCCCCGTGGAGAGCAGTACTTC.

This clone has a single count. The V and J genes are TRBV7-6 and TRBJ2-5; tentative D call: TRBD2 (7 bases). CDR1 and CDR2 from the germline V gene are SGHVS and FNYEAQ. The CDR3 length is 13 residues. V was cut by 5 bases and J by 9 bases, with 16 bases left in between. The CDR3 loop is CASSLEGGRAQYF. CDR3 coding DNA: TGTGCCAGCAGCCTAGAGGGGGGGAGGGCCCAGTACTTC.

The genes are TRBV12-5 and TRBJ2-5; 8 bases agree with TRBD1. This CDR3 spans 15 amino acids. The germline V gene has CDR1 LGHNT and CDR2 FRNRAP. Unmatched junction bases numbered 5, after V lost 5 bases and J lost 0 bases. The DNA of the CDR3 is TGTGCTAGTGGTCCCGGACAGGGCTACCAAGAGACCCAGTACTTC. It encodes CASGPGQGYQETQYF.

The chain is built from TRBV28 and TRBJ1-2; no clear D. The CDR3 consists of 15 residues. Trimming left V 3 bases short and J 0 bases short, with 11 bases between. CDR1 is MDHEN, CDR2 SYDVKM, per germline. The chain's CDR3 is CASSFPTGANYGYTF. The CDR3 region has the DNA TGTGCCAGCAGTTTCCCTACCGGGGCTAACTATGGCTACACCTTC.

This clone occurred once. The J gene is TRBJ1-5, the V gene TRBV27; D may be TRBD1 (5 bases). CDR1 and CDR2 (germline): MNHEY, SMNVEV (reference sequence). The CDR3 runs 13 residues. V shed 4 bases and J shed 5 bases, with 9 bases lying between them. The CDR3 is CASSWGTDQPQHF. The CDR3 DNA sequence: TGTGCCAGCAGTTGGGGGACTGATCAGCCCCAGCATTTT.

The chain has TRBV7-8 and TRBJ2-6; D call uncertain. Looked up from germline, CDR1 is SGHVS and CDR2 is FQNEAQ. Trimming shortened V by 3 bases and J by 4 bases, and 19 bases separated the two germline ends. CDR3 length: 18 amino acids. CDR3 in DNA: TGTGCCAGCAGCTTCAACCCAGGAAGTCTCTCCGGGGCCAACGTCCTGACTTTC. Its translation: CASSFNPGSLSGANVLTF.

The J gene is TRBJ2-1, the V gene TRBV23-1; D gene uncertain. TRBV23-1 is flagged as an ORF with uncertain function. CDR3 length: 15 residues. V lost 2 bases, J lost 2 bases, and 10 bases lay in between. CDR3 DNA sequence: TGCGCCAGCAGTCAAGGGCAGCGAACCTACAATGAGCAGTTCTTC. Amino acid sequence: CASSQGQRTYNEQFF.

This clone was picked up one time. The J gene is TRBJ1-3, the V gene TRBV29-1; D gene ambiguous. The length of the CDR3 is 11 residues. Germline values: CDR1 SQVTM, CDR2 ANQGSEA. Between the trimmed V and J ends, which lost 4 bases and 4 bases, there was a span of 5 bases. The CDR3 spells CSVVVGNTIYF. The CDR3 DNA is TGCAGCGTTGTAGTCGGAAACACCATATATTTT. The full variable domain, its missing parts supplied by reference TRBV29-1 and TRBJ1-3, is SAVISQKPSRDICQRGTSLTIQCQVDSQVTMMFWYRQQPGQSLTLIATANQGSEATYESGFVIDKFPISRPNLTFSTLTVSNMSPEDSSIYLCSVVVGNTIYFGEGSWLTVV.

This rearrangement joins TRBV11-1 to TRBJ2-5; tentatively, D is TRBD1 (6 bases). V lost 2 bases, J lost 5 bases, and 12 bases lay in between. The CDR3 is 14 residues long. Looked up from germline, CDR1 is SGHAT and CDR2 is FQDESV (reference sequence). CDR3 loop: CASSLQQGLETQYF. The CDR3 DNA follows: TGTGCCAGCAGCTTACAACAGGGTTTGGAGACCCAGTACTTC. The whole variable domain, filled in from reference TRBV11-1 and TRBJ2-5, reads EAEVAQSPRYKITEKSQAVAFWCDPISGHATLYWYRQILGQGPELLVQFQDESVVDDSQLPKDRFSAERLKGVDSTLKIQPAELGDSAMYLCASSLQQGLETQYFGPGTRLLVL.

This sequence joins TRBV6-5 and TRBJ1-2; 9 positions agree with TRBD1. CDR1 is MNHEY, CDR2 SVGAGI, per germline. The CDR3 has 14 amino acids. Trimming removed 7 bases from V and 5 bases from J; junction bases left unmatched: 8. The CDR3 bases are TGTGCCAGCACTCGACAGGGGGAGGTATATGGCTACACCTTC. Its protein product is CASTRQGEVYGYTF.

The chain couples TRBV4-1 to TRBJ1-1; no reliable D call. The germline CDR1 and CDR2 sequences are MGHRA and YSYEKL. This CDR3 comprises 14 residues. Trimming left V 2 bases short and J 6 bases short, with 13 bases between. CDR3 amino acids: CASSQRSGASEAFF. The CDR3 DNA reads as TGCGCCAGCAGCCAAAGATCTGGCGCGTCTGAAGCTTTCTTT.

A single count supports this clone. The chain is built from TRBV5-4 and TRBJ1-2, with a possible D match to TRBD1 (5 bases). The V end lost 4 bases, the J end lost 4 bases, and 23 bases lay between the germline ends. Germline V CDR1 and CDR2: SGHNT, YYREEE (reference sequence). This CDR3 region has 17 residues. CDR3 DNA: TGTGCCAGCAGCCCAGGAGGGGACGGAGGAAATTTCTATGGCTACACCTTC. Encoded protein: CASSPGGDGGNFYGYTF.

The V call is TRBV18, the J call TRBJ1-3; D is unresolved. Between the trimmed V and J ends, which lost 2 bases and 0 bases, there was a span of 8 bases. The CDR3 consists of 15 residues. Per the germline V gene, CDR1 is KGHSH and CDR2 is LQKENI. CDR3: CASSPGVNSGNTIYF. The CDR3 coding sequence is TGTGCCAGCTCACCAGGGGTCAACTCTGGAAACACCATATATTTT.

This chain joins TRBV2 and TRBJ1-5; 8 bases are shared with TRBD1. This CDR3 is 16 amino acids long. Germline CDR1 and CDR2: SNHLY and FYNNEI. The V segment lost 4 bases and the J segment 1 base; nucleotides outside the gene matches: 6. The CDR3 region is CASSVLGQGSNQPQHF. The CDR3 DNA follows: TGTGCCAGCAGTGTTCTAGGACAGGGAAGCAATCAGCCCCAGCATTTT. Filled out from reference TRBV2 and TRBJ1-5, the complete variable domain reads EPEVTQTPSHQVTQMGQEVILRCVPISNHLYFYWYRQILGQKVEFLVSFYNNEISEKSEIFDDQFSVERPDGSNFTLKIRSTKLEDSAMYFCASSVLGQGSNQPQHFGDGTRLSIL.

The chain is built from TRBV30 and TRBJ2-7; TRBD2 might be the D (5 bases). The V and J ends lost 3 bases and 5 bases respectively, with 20 bases between them. Germline V gene data show CDR1 as GTSNPN and CDR2 as SVGIG (reference sequence). The CDR3 runs 15 residues. In DNA form, the CDR3 reads TGTGCCTGGAGCGGAACCGGACTGGTCGTCGACGAGCAGTACTTC. Its protein is CAWSGTGLVVDEQYF.

Only one count was recorded for this clone. The chain joins TRBV18 to TRBJ2-2, with D unclear. Trimming removed 0 bases at V and 6 bases at J, with 5 bases between. There are 13 residues in the CDR3. Germline V gives CDR1 KGHSH, CDR2 LQKENI. Here the CDR3 reads CASSPPTSGELFF. CDR3 DNA sequence: TGTGCCAGCTCACCACCGACCTCCGGGGAGCTGTTTTTT.

This chain joins TRBV2 and TRBJ1-1; TRBD1 aligns across 8 bases. V lost 4 bases and J lost 1; bases outside the gene matches: 8. The CDR3 has 16 amino acids. CDR1 is SNHLY, CDR2 FYNNEI, per germline. CDR3 sequence (DNA): TGTGCCAGCAGTGGGGTCAGGGGGCATGGGAACACTGAAGCTTTCTTT. This sequence encodes CASSGVRGHGNTEAFF.

The CDR3 nucleotides read TGTGCCAGCAGCTCCGTTATGGGACAGGAAAACACCGGGGAGCTGTTTTTT. Its translation is CASSSVMGQENTGELFF. The chain couples TRBV7-9 to TRBJ2-2; TRBD1 matches 8 bases. CDR1 is SEHNR, CDR2 FQNEAQ, per germline (reference sequence). This CDR3 has 17 amino acids. V lost 4 bases to trimming and J lost 2 bases; unmatched junction nucleotides: 9.